This T cell receptor beta chain was recovered during a study of blood T cell repertoires in COVID-19 (dated by TCRdb to 2018 to 2021). The study in broad terms: Samples from collaborators originated in the United States, Italy and Spain and spanned both the acute and convalescent phases of COVID-19. The prospective study material was composed of cDNA or gDNA derived from T cells, B-cell-depleted T cells, or PBMCs. The dataset comprised deeply sampled blood TCRbeta repertoires from subjects exposed to, actively infected with, or recovered from COVID-19. The repertoires were released in a freely available public database meant as a resource for research on the immune response to SARS-CoV-2. The samples were drawn from two sources: the first 160 participants of the ongoing ImmuneRACE study, and 1,000 to 1,500 subjects contributed by 6 global collaborators. A de-identified subject ID, COVID-19 status, age in years and sex were almost always included in the sample metadata. Where HLA class I and class II types were available, the types were taken from metadata supplied by the sample provider, not from assay-based typing.

As for this clone: This receptor's antigen is unknown. No base quality values were provided; no much bigger clone lies one nucleotide off.

V has 7 bases trimmed and J has 13 bases trimmed; junction bases matching no gene number 13. CDR1 and CDR2 were assigned from the germline V gene (reference sequence) as SEHNR and FQNEAQ. Measured from the cysteine to the phenylalanine, the CDR3 is 13 residues long. The DNA shown is the 39-base CDR3, in frame from base 1. One collaborating source in Seattle enrolled patients while the patients were actively infected and followed the patients over time throughout the course of disease. Collaborating institutions collected whole blood in K2EDTA tubes following their own protocols. For TCRbeta analysis, collaborators shipped samples as frozen whole blood, isolated PBMCs, or DNA extracted from either of those sample types. TCRbeta CDR3 regions were amplified from genomic DNA by means of the immunoSEQ Assay, a bias-controlled multiplex PCR. The authors processed their data as follows. Nucleated cell counts per sample were estimated from amplification of reference gene primers within the assay. To quantify the absolute abundance of each unique TCRbeta CDR3 rearrangement, sequence reads were collapsed and filtered. For each sample, productive Simpson clonality was calculated by taking the square root of Simpson's diversity index across productive rearrangements. In TCRdb, the immuneACCESS table is reduced to in-frame sequences with V and J assigned. These tables do not hold every clone; where another copy was compared, an unresolved V gene accounts for under half, and the others remain unexplained. Clone size and V and J calls were adopted from that table, with D and trimming inferred from the DNA. For this sample the table gives about 230,000 clones, of which more than 75% were detected only once. The ten largest clones take up more than 9% of the sample.

Study-wide conclusions, independent of this receptor: The quantity of clinical and demographic metadata differed by source and by participant and was supplied without curation.

This TCR was recovered from a man aged 45-65 years with COVID-19, enrolled during active disease. Sequenced material: peripheral blood. The chain couples TRBV7-9 to TRBJ1-2, with 9 middle bases fitting TRBD1. The CDR3 is CASTRGTGNWCTF. The bases read TGTGCCAGCACCCGCGGGACAGGGAATTGGTGCACCTTC.